These 12 T cell receptor beta chains share one sample of origin, sequenced in a study of blood T cell repertoires in COVID-19. TCRdb's copy holds only in-frame clones and misses some; the assay was immunoSEQ multiplex PCR. The sample lists 220,000 or so clones, about 83% occurring once. The sample comprised PBMCs or T cells enriched from blood (not recorded which). The origin of the receptors is a woman aged 45 to 65 who had recovered from COVID-19.

The V call is TRBV6-2 or TRBV6-3, the J call TRBJ2-7; tentatively, D is TRBD1 (5 bases). Between the trimmed V and J ends, which lost 9 bases and 1 base, there was a span of 10 bases. In germline, CDR1 is MNHEY, CDR2 SVGEGT. There are 12 residues in the CDR3. CDR3 protein: CASSRGSYEQYF. CDR3 bases: TGTGCCAGTAGTAGGGGTTCCTACGAGCAGTACTTC.

The chain uses TRBV19 and TRBJ2-1, with 8 bases aligning to TRBD1. The CDR3 spans 15 residues. V dropped 5 bases and J dropped 8; count of bases not matched to a gene: 11. Germline V gene data show CDR1 as LNHDA and CDR2 as SQIVND (reference sequence). CDR3 amino acids: CASSLDRAAGDEQFF. The CDR3 bases are TGTGCCAGTAGTCTGGACAGGGCGGCGGGCGATGAGCAGTTCTTC.

The genes are TRBV18 and TRBJ2-7, with 8 bases matching TRBD1. The CDR3 is 14 amino acids. The ends lost 2 bases at V and 6 bases at J; junction bases unmatched: 6. CDR1 is KGHSH, CDR2 LQKENI, per germline. In nucleotides, the CDR3 is TGTGCCAGCTCACCAATGGCAGGGGGCTTCGAGCAGTACTTC. Translating gives CASSPMAGGFEQYF.

The table lists this clone with a few counts. J is TRBJ2-4 and V is TRBV5-1; 7 nucleotides agree with TRBD1. The V gene's germline CDR1 is SGHRS and CDR2 YFSETQ. The CDR3 is 13 residues long. V dropped 4 bases and J dropped 9; count of bases not matched to a gene: 7. The CDR3 bases are TGCGCCAGCAGCCCTGACAGGGCGGGCATTCAGTACTTC. Its protein product is CASSPDRAGIQYF.

The chain links TRBV18 to TRBJ2-1; 7 bases are shared with TRBD2. The CDR3 runs to 17 residues. With 2 bases clipped from V and 4 bases from J, the junction kept 11 bases outside the gene matches. The germline gives CDR1 KGHSH, CDR2 LQKENI. The DNA of the CDR3 is TGTGCCAGCTCACCATGGACCAGCGGGACTTCGTACAATGAGCAGTTCTTC. This translates into CASSPWTSGTSYNEQFF.

The chain's CDR3 is CASSQTGTGNTIYF. DNA of the CDR3: TGTGCCAGCAGTCAGACAGGGACTGGAAACACCATATATTTT. The chain has TRBV5-4 and TRBJ1-3; 7 bases are a match to TRBD1. V trimming: 5 bases; J trimming: 2 bases; junction bases outside the gene matches: 4. Germline lookup yields CDR1 SGHNT and CDR2 YYREEE (reference sequence). This CDR3 has 14 residues.

The chain combines TRBV6-5 with TRBJ1-5; D unclear. Germline values: CDR1 MNHEY, CDR2 SVGAGI. The CDR3 is made up of 16 amino acids. V was cut by 4 bases and J by 3 bases, with 16 bases left in between. The CDR3 sequence: CASSSPREGLNQPQHF. The CDR3 bases are TGTGCCAGCAGTTCCCCCCGTGAGGGCCTCAATCAGCCCCAGCATTTT.

V gene TRBV4-3 combines with J gene TRBJ1-1, with 10 bases fitting TRBD1. CDR1 LGHNA and CDR2 YSLEER come from the germline V gene. The CDR3 sequence is 16 residues long. J was trimmed by 7 bases and V by 5 bases; bases with no gene match: 13. The CDR3 here is CASSTDRGYRRNEAFF. For the CDR3, the DNA is TGCGCCAGCAGCACGGACAGGGGGTATCGGAGGAATGAAGCTTTCTTT.

V is TRBV10-3 and J is TRBJ1-1; the match to TRBD1 covers 8 bases. The trim removed 2 bases at V and 5 bases at J, leaving 4 bases unmatched. CDR1 and CDR2 from the germline V gene are ENHRY and SYGVKD. The CDR3 spans 14 residues. CDR3 amino acids: CAISEGQGPTEAFF. In DNA form, the CDR3 reads TGTGCCATCAGTGAGGGACAGGGTCCTACTGAAGCTTTCTTT.

The J gene is TRBJ2-2, the V gene TRBV2; D not resolved. Trimming shortened V by 4 bases and J by 4 bases, and 13 bases separated the two germline ends. The germline CDR1 and CDR2 sequences are SNHLY and FYNNEI. This CDR3 is built from 15 residues. The CDR3 bases are TGTGCCAGCAGTGCAGATCTACTACCCACCGGGGAGCTGTTTTTT. Translating gives CASSADLLPTGELFF.

The sample holds one count of this clone. The V gene is TRBV7-9, the J gene TRBJ2-5; D may be TRBD2 (6 bases). The CDR3 totals 15 residues. CDR1 and CDR2 (germline): SEHNR, FQNEAQ (reference sequence). The V and J ends lost 1 base and 5 bases respectively, with 14 bases between them. The CDR3 is CASSLVGGAGETQYF. CDR3 nucleotides: TGTGCCAGCAGCTTAGTCGGTGGTGCGGGGGAGACCCAGTACTTC. Full variable domain (remainder filled in from reference TRBV7-9 and TRBJ2-5): DTGVSQNPRHKITKRGQNVTFRCDPISEHNRLYWYRQTLGQGPEFLTYFQNEAQLEKSRLLSDRFSAERPKGSFSTLEIQRTEQGDSAMYLCASSLVGGAGETQYFGPGTRLLVL.

This chain joins TRBV6-2 or TRBV6-3 and TRBJ1-1; TRBD1 matches 10 bases. The germline V gene has CDR1 MNHEY and CDR2 SVGEGT. CDR3 length: 16 residues. V lost 2 bases to trimming and J lost 5 bases; unmatched junction nucleotides: 8. CDR3 amino acids: CASSYTGTGVSTEAFF. CDR3 in DNA: TGTGCCAGCAGTTACACAGGGACAGGGGTATCGACTGAAGCTTTCTTT.